This note documents a single T cell receptor (beta chain) sequence. Its antigen is not identified. This sample was taken from a study of cytomegalovirus exposure and HLA in healthy donors. Study-wide results and limits: Earlier analysis found most TCR beta V segments productive about 87% or about 30% of the time. In vitro data verified a few CMV-associated chains as specific for CMV antigens. Common viral pathogens seemed to be connected with several of the most significant clusters, according to a later analysis.

After removal of 2 bases from V and 4 bases from J, the junction contained 3 bases not matched to a gene. The CDR3 consists of 15 residues. CDR1 and CDR2 (germline): SNHLY, FYNNEI. The PCR ran on 60 Vbeta and 13 Jbeta primers. Method: immunoSEQ multiplex PCR; TCRdb's copy keeps in-frame clones and lacks some. The sample gives 45,000 to 60,000 clones, around three quarters of which show up once; 6.3% is in the top ten. This rearrangement joins TRBV2 to TRBJ2-5, with 11 bases identical to TRBD2. Sequenced: PBMCs. The receptor comes from a man aged 30 to 45 in good health and CMV-seronegative. Here the CDR3 reads CASSELAGGRETQYF. CDR3 coding DNA: TGTGCCAGCAGTGAACTAGCGGGAGGTAGAGAGACCCAGTACTTC.